This TCR beta chain was documented in a study of human T cells and chemical hapten exposure (dated by TCRdb to the early 2020s). In terms of the full investigation: For sensitization, 2% DPC in acetone was applied to an approximately 2 cm by approximately 2 cm area of upper inner arm skin. Throughout the approximately 25-week study period, patients were also given weekly therapeutic DPC doses on the scalp. Patch tests used Finn chambers with 0.01% DPC on the upper back, scored after 6 days by International Contact Dermatitis Research Group standards. The patient cohort, mostly female, included alopecia areata with under or over 50% scalp involvement, alopecia totalis and alopecia universalis. Libraries were combined into a pool for sequencing, and differences in TCR yield between samples came mainly from small differences in library volumes within the pool. This study followed changes in the peripheral blood TCR repertoire in vivo during primary and secondary sensitization of alopecia patients to the hapten diphenylcyclopropenone (DPC). Patient blood was sampled pre-sensitization (week 0) and at 2, 6 and about 24 weeks after DPC sensitization. Twenty-nine alopecia patients gave blood for TCR sequencing at one to four time points (pre-sensitization, 2, 6 and 24 weeks). The investigation overall reported the following: Repeated subsampling changed both the strength of the expansion versus patch-test correlation and the threshold at which that correlation became significant. Because all patients had alopecia, a presumed autoimmune disease, the immune response of the patients might differ from that of healthy individuals. Patch test score was positively correlated with the number of PT1 expanded TCRs, with significance at thresholds 8, 16 and 32 but not at 4. The number of TCRs above 1 in 1000 frequency did not change with DPC sensitization; there was no evidence of global repertoire structure alterations. Significantly more large CDR3 similarity clusters were formed by expanded TCRs than by pre-sensitization or healthy control sets, consistent with antigen-driven responses.

Library prep was done by RACE. These reads were obtained on a NextSeq 500. Library preparation attached unique molecular identifiers to individual cDNA molecules for quantitative, reproducible TCR counting. Both TCR alpha and TCR beta chains were sequenced from each blood RNA sample. As for the original processing: Samples had a median of approximately 93,000 TCRs, with a range from roughly 20,000 to 700,000. V, J and CDR3 annotation of the TCR reads was carried out using the Decombinator software suite. To make PS versus PT1 abundance plots, every sample was subsampled to the same number of TCRs (28,000). TCRs were defined as expanded if absent before sensitization and observed at least eight times at the 2-week time point. TCRdb trimmed the raw reads at Q25, called clones with MiXCR and kept productive beta chains. Every distinct CDR3 protein forms one entry, paired with its most common genes and DNA. TCRdb's processing, not the authors' own work, is the source of the V and J calls. Across this sample there are 150,000 to 200,000 distinct CDR3 sequences, with about 22% seen only once. In total, the top ten clones hold approximately 2.5% of the sample.

The time point label for this specimen denotes: patch test 3, about 24 weeks after DPC sensitization. The sample's treatment or condition label, decoded: therapeutic diphenylcyclopropenone sensitization with weekly scalp DPC. Blood at each patch-test visit was drawn before the patch test was applied. Eligible patients were aged 18 to 70, diagnosed with alopecia, deemed suitable for DPC therapy, and excluded if pregnant. Total RNA was extracted from unfractionated whole blood collected in Tempus Blood RNA tubes. Points on this clonotype: Its antigen is still unknown. Base qualities are not at hand, and no much larger clone is one base apart.

As encoded in the germline V gene, CDR1 is MNHEY while CDR2 is SVGEGT. Measured from the cysteine to the phenylalanine, the CDR3 is 13 residues long. Just CDR3 DNA is preserved here, 39 bases in frame from base 1. The junction shows trimming of 7 bases on V and 8 bases on J, and the gene matches do not reach 5 bases of it. This chain joins TRBV6-2 or TRBV6-3 to TRBJ1-6; the central 7 bases match TRBD1. The source was whole blood, collected in connection with sensitization to the hapten diphenylcyclopropenone (DPC). This TCR was sampled from a woman aged 40-49 years with alopecia areata. Some clones in this sample may be carry-over from other donors' samples. The DNA reads as follows: TGTGCCAGCAAGACAGGGTTTGATTCACCCCTCCACTTT. This translates into CASKTGFDSPLHF.